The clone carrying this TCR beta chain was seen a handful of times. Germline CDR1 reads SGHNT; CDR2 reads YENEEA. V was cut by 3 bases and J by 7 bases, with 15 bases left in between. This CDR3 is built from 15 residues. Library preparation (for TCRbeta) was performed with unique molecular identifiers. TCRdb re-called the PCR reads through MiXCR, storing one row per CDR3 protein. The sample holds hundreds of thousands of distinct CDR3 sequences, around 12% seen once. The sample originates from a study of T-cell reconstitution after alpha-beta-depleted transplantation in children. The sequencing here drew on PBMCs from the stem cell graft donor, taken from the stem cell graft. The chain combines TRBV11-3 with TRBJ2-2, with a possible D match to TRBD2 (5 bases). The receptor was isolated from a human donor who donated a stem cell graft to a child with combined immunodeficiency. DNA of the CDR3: TGTGCCAGCAGCTTCGGCTGGATAGGAGGCGGGGAGCTGTTTTTT. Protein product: CASSFGWIGGGELFF.